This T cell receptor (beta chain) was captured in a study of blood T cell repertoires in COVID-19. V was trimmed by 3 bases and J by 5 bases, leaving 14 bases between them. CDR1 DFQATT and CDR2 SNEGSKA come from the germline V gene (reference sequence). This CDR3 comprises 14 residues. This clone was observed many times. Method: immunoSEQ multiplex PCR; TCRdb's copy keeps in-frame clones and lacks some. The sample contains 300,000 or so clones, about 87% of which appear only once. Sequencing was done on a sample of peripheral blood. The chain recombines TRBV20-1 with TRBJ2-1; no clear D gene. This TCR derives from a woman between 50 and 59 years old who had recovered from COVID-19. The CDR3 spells CSASYWRSDNEQFF. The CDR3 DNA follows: TGCAGTGCTAGTTATTGGCGGAGCGACAATGAGCAGTTCTTC.